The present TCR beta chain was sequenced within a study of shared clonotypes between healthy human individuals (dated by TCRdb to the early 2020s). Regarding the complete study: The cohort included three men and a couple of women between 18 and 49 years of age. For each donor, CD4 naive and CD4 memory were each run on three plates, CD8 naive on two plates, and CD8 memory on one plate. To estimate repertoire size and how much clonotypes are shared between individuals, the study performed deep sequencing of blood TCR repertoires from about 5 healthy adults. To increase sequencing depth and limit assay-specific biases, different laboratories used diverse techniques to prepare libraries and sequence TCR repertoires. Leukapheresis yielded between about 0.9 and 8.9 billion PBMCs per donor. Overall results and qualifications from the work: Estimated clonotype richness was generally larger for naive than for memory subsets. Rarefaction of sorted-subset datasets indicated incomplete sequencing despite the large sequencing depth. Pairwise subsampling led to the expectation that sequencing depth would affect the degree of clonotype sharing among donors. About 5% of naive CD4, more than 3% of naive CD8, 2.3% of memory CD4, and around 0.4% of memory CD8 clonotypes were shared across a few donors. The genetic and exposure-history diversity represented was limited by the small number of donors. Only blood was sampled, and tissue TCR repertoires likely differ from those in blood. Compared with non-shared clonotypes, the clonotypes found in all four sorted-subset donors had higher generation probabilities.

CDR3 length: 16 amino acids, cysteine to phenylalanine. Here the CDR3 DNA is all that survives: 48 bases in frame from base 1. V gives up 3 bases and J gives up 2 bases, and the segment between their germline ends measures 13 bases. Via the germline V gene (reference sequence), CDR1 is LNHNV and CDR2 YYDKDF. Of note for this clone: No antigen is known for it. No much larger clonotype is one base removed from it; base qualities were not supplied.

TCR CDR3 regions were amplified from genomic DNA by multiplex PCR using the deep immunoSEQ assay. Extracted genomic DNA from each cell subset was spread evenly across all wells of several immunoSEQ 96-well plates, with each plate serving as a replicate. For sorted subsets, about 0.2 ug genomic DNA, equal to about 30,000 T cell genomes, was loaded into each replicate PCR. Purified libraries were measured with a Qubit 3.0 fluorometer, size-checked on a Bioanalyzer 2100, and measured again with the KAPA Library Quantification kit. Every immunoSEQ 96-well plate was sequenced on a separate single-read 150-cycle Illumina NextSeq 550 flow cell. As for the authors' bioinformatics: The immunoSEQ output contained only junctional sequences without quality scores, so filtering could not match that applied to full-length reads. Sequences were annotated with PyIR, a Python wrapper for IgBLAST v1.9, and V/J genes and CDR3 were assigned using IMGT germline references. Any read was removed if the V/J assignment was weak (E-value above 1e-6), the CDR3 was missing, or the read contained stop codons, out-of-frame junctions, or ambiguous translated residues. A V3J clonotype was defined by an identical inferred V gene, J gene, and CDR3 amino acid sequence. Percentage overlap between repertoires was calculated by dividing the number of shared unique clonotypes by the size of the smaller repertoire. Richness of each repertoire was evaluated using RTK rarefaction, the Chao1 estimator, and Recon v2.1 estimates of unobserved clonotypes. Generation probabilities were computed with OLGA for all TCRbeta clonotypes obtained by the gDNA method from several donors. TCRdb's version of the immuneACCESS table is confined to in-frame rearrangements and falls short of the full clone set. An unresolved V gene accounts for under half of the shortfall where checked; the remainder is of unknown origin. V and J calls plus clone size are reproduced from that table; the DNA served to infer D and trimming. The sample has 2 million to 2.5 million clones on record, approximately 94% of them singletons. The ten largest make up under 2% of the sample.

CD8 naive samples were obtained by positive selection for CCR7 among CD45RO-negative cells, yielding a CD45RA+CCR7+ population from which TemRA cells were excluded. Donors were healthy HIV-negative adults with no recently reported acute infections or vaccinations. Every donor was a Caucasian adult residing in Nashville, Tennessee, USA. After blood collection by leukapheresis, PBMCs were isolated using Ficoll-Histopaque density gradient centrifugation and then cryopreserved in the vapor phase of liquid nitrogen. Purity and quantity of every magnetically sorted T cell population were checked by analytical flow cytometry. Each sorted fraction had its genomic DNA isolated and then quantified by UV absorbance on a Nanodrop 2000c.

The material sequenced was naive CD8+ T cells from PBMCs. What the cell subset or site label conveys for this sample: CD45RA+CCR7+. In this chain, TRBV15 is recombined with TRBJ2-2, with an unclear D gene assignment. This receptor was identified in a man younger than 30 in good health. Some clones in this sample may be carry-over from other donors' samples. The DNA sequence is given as TGTGCCACCAGCAGGGAAGACACGATCAACACCGGGGAGCTGTTTTTT. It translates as CATSREDTINTGELFF.